The clone carrying this T cell receptor (beta chain) appeared a single time. This entry belongs to a study of metastatic and nonmetastatic thyroid tumors. Overall study: Repertoire comparisons spanned blood and tumor or nodule tissue from malignant and benign thyroid patients.

Until they underwent thyroid surgery, no patient had received any treatment. With 3 bases removed from V and 3 bases from J, the gap between germline ends came to 20 bases. CDR1 is LGHNA and CDR2 is YNFKEQ in the germline V gene. The CDR3 is 17 residues long. TCRdb re-called clones from the PCR reads using MiXCR. This table holds 15,000 to 20,000 clones, roughly 24% found once. Material for sequencing was adjacent normal tissue. The genes are TRBV4-2 and TRBJ1-2; TRBD1 is a possible D gene (6 bases). The clonotype was recovered from a female donor with papillary thyroid cancer or a benign thyroid nodule (not recorded which). Some clones in this sample may be carry-over from other donors' samples. In nucleotides, the CDR3 is TGTGCCAGCAGCCACTTGGGAGAACAGGGTGGAGACTATGGCTACACCTTC. It specifies CASSHLGEQGGDYGYTF.